The T cell receptor beta chain under discussion was sequenced for a study of cytomegalovirus exposure and HLA in healthy donors. Note on this clone: Its target is not known.

Study results and caveats: HLA allele associations emerged for under 20,000 TCR beta sequences in a later analysis, at 0.05 false discovery rate. Reported findings show TCR beta sequences accurately forecast HLA-A and HLA-B alleles in most subjects. Roughly uniform sequencing depth across donors was assumed, possibly incorrectly.

Primers for the PCR totalled 60 Vbeta and 13 Jbeta. TCRdb keeps only in-frame clones here, not all; method: immunoSEQ multiplex PCR. The sample has over 100,000 clones, roughly 82% seen once. The germline gives CDR1 MNHEY, CDR2 SVGAGI. The CDR3 runs to 15 residues. Trimming pared 0 bases from V and 4 bases from J, leaving 10 bases between. The chain is built from TRBV6-5 and TRBJ1-5, with no clear D. This TCR was sampled from a male donor in good health and CMV-seropositive. The sample was PBMCs. The CDR3 sequence: CASSYSGSGNQPQHF. DNA of the CDR3: TGTGCCAGCAGTTACTCGGGTTCGGGGAATCAGCCCCAGCATTTT.